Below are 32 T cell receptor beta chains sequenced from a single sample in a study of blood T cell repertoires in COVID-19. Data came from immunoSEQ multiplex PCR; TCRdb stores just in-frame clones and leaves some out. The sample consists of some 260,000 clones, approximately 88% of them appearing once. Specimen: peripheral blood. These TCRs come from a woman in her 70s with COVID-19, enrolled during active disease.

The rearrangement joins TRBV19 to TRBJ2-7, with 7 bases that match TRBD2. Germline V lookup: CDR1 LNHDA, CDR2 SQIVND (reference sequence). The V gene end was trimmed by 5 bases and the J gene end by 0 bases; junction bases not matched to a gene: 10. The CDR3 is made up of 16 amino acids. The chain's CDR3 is CASSPVTSLSSYEQYF. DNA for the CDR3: TGTGCCAGTAGTCCAGTGACTAGCTTGAGCTCCTACGAGCAGTACTTC.

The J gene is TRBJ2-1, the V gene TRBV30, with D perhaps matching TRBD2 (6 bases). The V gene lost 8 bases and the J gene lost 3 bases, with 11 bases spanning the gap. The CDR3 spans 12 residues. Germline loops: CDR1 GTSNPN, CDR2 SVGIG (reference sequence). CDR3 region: CARRDFYNEQFF. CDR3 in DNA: TGTGCCCGCCGGGACTTCTACAATGAGCAGTTCTTC.

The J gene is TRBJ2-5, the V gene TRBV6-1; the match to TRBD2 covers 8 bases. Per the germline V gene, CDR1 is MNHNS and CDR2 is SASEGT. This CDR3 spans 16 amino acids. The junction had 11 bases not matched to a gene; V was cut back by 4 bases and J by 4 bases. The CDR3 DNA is TGTGCCAGCAGTGCCCTAAACGGGAGGGCCCGAGAGACCCAGTACTTC. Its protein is CASSALNGRARETQYF.

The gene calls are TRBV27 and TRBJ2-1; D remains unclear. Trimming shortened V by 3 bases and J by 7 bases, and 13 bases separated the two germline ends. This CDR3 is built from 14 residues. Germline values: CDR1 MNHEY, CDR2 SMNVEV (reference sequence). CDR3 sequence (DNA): TGTGCCAGCAGTTTCGAGTCTAATGGTAATGAGCAGTTCTTC. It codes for CASSFESNGNEQFF.

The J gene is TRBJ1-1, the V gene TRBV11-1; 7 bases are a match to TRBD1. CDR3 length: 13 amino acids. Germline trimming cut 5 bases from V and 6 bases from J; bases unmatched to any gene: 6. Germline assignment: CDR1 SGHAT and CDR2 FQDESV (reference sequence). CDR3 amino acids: CASSVQGDSEAFF. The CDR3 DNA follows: TGTGCCAGCAGCGTCCAGGGGGATTCTGAAGCTTTCTTT.

The CDR3 nucleotides are TGCAGCGTGCAGGGGGCATTAGGAAACACCATATATTTT. Translated: CSVQGALGNTIYF. The genes are TRBV29-1 and TRBJ1-3; 8 bases fit TRBD1. V trimming: 6 bases; J trimming: 4 bases; junction bases outside the gene matches: 5. CDR3 length equals 13 residues. Germline CDR1 SQVTM, CDR2 ANQGSEA.

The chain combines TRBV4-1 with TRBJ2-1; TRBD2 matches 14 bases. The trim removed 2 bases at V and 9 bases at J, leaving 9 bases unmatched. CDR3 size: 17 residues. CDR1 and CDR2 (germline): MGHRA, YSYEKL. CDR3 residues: CASSQQGLAGGSSEQFF. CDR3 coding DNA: TGCGCCAGCAGCCAACAAGGACTAGCGGGAGGTTCGTCTGAGCAGTTCTTC.

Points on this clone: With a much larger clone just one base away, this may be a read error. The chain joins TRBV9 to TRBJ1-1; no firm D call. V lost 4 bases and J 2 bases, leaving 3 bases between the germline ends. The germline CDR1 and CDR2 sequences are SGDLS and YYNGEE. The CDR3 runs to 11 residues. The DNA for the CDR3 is TGTGCCAGCAGCCAAAACACTGAAGCTTTCTTT. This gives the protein CASSQNTEAFF. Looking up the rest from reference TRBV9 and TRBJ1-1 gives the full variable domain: DSGVTQTPKHLITATGQRVTLRCSPRSGDLSVYWYQQSLDQGLQFLIQYYNGEERAKGNILERFSAQQFPDLHSELNLSSLELGDSALYFCASSQNTEAFFGQGTRLTVV.

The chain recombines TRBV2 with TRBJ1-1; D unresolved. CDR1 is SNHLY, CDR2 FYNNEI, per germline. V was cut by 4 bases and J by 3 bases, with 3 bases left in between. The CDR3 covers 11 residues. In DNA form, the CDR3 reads TGTGCCAGCAGTGGGCACACTGAAGCTTTCTTT. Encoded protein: CASSGHTEAFF.

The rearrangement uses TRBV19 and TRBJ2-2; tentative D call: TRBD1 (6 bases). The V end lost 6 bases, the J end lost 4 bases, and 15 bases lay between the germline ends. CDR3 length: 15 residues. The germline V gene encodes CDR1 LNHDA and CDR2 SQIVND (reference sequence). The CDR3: CASREQGWTTGELFF. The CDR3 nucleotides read TGTGCCAGTAGAGAGCAGGGGTGGACCACCGGGGAGCTGTTTTTT.

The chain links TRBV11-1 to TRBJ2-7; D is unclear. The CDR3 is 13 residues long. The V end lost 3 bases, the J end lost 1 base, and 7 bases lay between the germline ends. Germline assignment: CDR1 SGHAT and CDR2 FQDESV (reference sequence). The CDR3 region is CASSFSSSYEQYF. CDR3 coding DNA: TGTGCCAGCAGCTTTAGCTCTTCCTACGAGCAGTACTTC.

The CDR3 coding sequence is TGTGCCAGCAGCGTAGCTCACACTAGCGGATACTACGAGCAGTACTTC. Translating gives CASSVAHTSGYYEQYF. J is TRBJ2-7 and V is TRBV9; 8 bases are shared with TRBD2. The CDR3 length is 16 residues. The J segment lost 3 bases and the V segment lost 0 bases, leaving 8 bases of the junction unmatched. Germline V gene data show CDR1 as SGDLS and CDR2 as YYNGEE.

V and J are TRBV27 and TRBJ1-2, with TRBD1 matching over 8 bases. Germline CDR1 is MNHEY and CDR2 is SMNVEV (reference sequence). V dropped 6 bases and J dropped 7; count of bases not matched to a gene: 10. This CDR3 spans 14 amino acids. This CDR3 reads CASSQLGQGSGYTF. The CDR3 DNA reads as TGTGCCAGCAGCCAGCTCGGACAGGGCTCTGGCTACACCTTC.

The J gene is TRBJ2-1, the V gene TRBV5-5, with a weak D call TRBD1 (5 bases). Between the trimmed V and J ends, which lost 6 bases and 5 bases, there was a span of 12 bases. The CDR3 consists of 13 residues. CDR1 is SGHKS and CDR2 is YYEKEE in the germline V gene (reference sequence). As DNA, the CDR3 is TGTGCCAGCACCCTCGACAGAAACAATGAGCAGTTCTTC. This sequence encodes CASTLDRNNEQFF.

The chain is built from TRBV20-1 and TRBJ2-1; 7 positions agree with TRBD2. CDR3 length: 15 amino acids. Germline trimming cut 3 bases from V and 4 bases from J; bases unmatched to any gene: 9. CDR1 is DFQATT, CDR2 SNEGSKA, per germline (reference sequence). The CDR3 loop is CSASLATSPYNEQFF. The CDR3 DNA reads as TGCAGTGCTAGTTTAGCGACTAGCCCTTACAATGAGCAGTTCTTC.

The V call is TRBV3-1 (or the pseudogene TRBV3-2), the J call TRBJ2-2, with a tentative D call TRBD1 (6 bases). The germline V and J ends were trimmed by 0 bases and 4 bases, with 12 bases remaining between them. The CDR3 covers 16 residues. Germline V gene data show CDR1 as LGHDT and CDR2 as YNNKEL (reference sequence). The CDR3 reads CASSQDQGLGTGELFF. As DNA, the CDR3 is TGTGCCAGCAGCCAAGATCAGGGGTTGGGCACCGGGGAGCTGTTTTTT.

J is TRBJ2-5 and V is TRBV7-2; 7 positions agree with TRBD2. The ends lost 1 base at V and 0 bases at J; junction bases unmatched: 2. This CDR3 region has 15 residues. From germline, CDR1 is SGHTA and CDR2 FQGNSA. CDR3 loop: CASSLVGGYQETQYF. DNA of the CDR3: TGTGCCAGCAGCTTAGTGGGGGGGTACCAAGAGACCCAGTACTTC.

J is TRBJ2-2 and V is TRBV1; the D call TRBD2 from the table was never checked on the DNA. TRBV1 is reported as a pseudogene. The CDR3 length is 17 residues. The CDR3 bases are TGCACCAGCAGCCAAGATGAACTAGCGGGAGAGAACGGGGAGCTGTTTTTT. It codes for CTSSQDELAGENGELFF.

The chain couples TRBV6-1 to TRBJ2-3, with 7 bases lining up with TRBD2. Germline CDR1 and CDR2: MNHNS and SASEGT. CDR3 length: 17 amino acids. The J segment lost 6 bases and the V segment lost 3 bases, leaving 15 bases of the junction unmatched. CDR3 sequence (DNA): TGTGCCAGCAGTGAGGGGACTATCATTTTTGGCTCCGATACGCAGTATTTT. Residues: CASSEGTIIFGSDTQYF.

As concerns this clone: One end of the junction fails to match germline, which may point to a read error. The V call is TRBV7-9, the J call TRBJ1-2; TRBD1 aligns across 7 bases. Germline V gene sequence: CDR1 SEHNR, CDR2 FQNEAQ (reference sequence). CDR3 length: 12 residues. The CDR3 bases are TGTGCCAGCAGCTTAGCCACAGGGGAATACTCCTTC. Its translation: CASSLATGEYSF.

CDR3 DNA sequence: TGTGCCAGTAGTATAGGTCTGCGTCCGGGTGAGCAGTTCTTC. Residues: CASSIGLRPGEQFF. The genes are TRBV19 and TRBJ2-1; D unresolved. This CDR3 region has 14 residues. Germline CDR1 is LNHDA and CDR2 is SQIVND (reference sequence). V gave up 1 base and J gave up 9 bases, with 13 bases separating them.

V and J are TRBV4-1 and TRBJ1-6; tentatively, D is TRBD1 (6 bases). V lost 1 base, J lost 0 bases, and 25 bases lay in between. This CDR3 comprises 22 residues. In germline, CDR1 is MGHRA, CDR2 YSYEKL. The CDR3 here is CASSQVKGFEGQKSSYNSPLHF. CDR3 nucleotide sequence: TGCGCCAGCAGCCAAGTAAAGGGATTCGAAGGACAGAAAAGCTCCTATAATTCACCCCTCCACTTT.

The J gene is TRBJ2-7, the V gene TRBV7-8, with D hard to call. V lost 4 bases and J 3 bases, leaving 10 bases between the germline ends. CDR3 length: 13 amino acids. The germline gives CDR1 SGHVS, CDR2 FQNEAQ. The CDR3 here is CASSSPAVYEQYF. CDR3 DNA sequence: TGTGCCAGCAGCTCCCCTGCGGTCTACGAGCAGTACTTC.

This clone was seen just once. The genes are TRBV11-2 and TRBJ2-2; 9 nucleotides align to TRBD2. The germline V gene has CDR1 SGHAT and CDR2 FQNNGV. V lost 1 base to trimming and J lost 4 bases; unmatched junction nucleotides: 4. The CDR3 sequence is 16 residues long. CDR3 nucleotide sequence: TGTGCCAGCAGCTTAGGGATAGCGGGAGTCACCGGGGAGCTGTTTTTT. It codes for CASSLGIAGVTGELFF.

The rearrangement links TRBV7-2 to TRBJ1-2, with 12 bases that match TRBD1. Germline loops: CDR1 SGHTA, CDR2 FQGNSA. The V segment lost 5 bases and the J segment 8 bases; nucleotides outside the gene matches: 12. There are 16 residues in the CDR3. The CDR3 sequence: CASSGTGGVKLRGYTF. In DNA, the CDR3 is TGTGCCAGCAGCGGGACAGGGGGCGTGAAGCTCCGAGGCTACACCTTC. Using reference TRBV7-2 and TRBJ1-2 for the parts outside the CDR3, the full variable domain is GAGVSQSPSNKVTEKGKDVELRCDPISGHTALYWYRQSLGQGLEFLIYFQGNSAPDKSGLPSDRFSAERTGGSVSTLTIQRTQQEDSAVYLCASSGTGGVKLRGYTFGSGTRLTVV.

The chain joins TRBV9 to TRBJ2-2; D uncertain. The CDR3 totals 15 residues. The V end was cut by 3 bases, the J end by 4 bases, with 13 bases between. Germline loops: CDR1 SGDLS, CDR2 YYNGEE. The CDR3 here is CASSAGWVSTGELFF. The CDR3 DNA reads TGTGCCAGCAGCGCCGGGTGGGTGAGCACCGGGGAGCTGTTTTTT.

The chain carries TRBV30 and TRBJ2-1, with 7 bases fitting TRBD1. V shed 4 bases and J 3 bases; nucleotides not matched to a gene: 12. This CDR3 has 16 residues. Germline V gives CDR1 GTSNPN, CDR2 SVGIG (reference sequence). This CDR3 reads CAWTRETGIIYNEQFF. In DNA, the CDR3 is TGTGCCTGGACCCGAGAGACAGGGATTATCTACAATGAGCAGTTCTTC.

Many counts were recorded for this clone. As DNA, the CDR3 is TGTGCCAGCGGTCGGGACACCTACACTGAAGCTTTCTTT. It specifies CASGRDTYTEAFF. The V call is TRBV6-5, the J call TRBJ1-1; the D gene is possibly TRBD1 (6 bases). The V end lost 8 bases, the J end lost 3 bases, and 13 bases lay between the germline ends. Germline-derived CDR1 and CDR2 are MNHEY and SVGAGI. The CDR3 sequence is 13 residues long.

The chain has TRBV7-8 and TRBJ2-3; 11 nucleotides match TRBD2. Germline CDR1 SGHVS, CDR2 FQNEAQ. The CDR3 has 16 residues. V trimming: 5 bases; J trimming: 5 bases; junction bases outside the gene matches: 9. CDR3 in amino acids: CASSPPSGRKGDTQYF. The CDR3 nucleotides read TGTGCCAGCAGCCCCCCTAGCGGGAGGAAAGGAGATACGCAGTATTTT.

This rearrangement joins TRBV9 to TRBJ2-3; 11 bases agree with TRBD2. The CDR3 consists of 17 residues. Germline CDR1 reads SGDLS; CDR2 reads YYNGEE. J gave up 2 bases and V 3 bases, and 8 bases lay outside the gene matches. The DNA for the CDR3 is TGTGCCAGCAGCGCCAATATAGCGGGAGGGCCCACAGATACGCAGTATTTT. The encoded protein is CASSANIAGGPTDTQYF.

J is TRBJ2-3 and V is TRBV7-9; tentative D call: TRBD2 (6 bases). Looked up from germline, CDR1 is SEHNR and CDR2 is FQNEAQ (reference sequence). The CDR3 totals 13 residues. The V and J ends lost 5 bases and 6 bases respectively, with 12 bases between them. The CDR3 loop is CASSPSRGDTQYF. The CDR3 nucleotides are TGTGCCAGCAGCCCCAGCCGGGGGGATACGCAGTATTTT. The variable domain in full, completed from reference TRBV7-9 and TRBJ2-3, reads DTGVSQNPRHKITKRGQNVTFRCDPISEHNRLYWYRQTLGQGPEFLTYFQNEAQLEKSRLLSDRFSAERPKGSFSTLEIQRTEQGDSAMYLCASSPSRGDTQYFGPGTRLTVL.

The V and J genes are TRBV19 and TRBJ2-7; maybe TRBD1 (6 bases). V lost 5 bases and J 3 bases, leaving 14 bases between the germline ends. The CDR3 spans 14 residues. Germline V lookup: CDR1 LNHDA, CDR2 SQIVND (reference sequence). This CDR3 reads CASSRTGSYYEQYF. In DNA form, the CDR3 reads TGTGCCAGTAGTCGTACAGGGAGCTACTACGAGCAGTACTTC.